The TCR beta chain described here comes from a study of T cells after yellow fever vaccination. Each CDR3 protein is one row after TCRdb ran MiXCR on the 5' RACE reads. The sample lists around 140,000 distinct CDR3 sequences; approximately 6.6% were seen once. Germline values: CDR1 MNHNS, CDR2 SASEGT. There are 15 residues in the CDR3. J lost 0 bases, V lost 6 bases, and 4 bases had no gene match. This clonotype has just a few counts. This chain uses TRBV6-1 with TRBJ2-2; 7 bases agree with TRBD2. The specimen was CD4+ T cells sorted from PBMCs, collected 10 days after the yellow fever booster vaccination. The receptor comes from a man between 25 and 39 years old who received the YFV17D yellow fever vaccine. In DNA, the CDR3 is TGTGCCAGCAGGGCGGGAGACCCGAACACCGGGGAGCTGTTTTTT. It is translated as CASRAGDPNTGELFF.